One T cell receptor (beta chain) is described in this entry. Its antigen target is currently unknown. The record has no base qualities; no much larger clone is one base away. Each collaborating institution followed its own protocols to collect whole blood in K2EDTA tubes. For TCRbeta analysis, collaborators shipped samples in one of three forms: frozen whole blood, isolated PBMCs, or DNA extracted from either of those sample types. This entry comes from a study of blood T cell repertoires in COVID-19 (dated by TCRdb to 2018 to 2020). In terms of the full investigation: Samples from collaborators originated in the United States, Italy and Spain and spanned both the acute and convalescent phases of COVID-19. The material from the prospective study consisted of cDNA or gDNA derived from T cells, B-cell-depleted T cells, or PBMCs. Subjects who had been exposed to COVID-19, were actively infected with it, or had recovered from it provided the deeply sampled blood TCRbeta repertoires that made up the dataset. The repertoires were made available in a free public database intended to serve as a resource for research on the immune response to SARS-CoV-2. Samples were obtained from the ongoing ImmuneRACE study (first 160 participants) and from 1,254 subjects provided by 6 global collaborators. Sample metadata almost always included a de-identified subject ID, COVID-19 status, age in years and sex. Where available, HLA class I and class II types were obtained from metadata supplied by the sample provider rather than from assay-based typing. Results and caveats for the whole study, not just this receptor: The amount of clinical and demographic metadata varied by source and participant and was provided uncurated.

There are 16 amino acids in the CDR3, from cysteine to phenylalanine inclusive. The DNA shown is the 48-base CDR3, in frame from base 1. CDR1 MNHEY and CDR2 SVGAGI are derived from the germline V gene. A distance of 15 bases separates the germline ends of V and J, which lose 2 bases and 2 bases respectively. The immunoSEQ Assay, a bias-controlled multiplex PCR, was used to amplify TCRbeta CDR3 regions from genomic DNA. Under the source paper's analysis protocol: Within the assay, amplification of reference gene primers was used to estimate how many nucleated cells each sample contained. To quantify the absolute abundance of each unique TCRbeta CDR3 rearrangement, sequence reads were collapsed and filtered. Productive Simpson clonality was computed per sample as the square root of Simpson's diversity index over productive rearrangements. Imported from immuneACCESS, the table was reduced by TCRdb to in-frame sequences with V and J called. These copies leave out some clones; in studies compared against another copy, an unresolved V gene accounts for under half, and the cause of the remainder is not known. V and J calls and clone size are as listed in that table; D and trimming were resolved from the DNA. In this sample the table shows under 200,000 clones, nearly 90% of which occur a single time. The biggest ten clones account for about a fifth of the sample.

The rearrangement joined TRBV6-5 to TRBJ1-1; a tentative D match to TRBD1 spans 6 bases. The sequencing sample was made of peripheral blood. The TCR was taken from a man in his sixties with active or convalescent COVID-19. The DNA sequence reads TGTGCCAGCAGTTACGACACGGGACACCGAAACACTGAAGCTTTCTTT. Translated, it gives CASSYDTGHRNTEAFF.